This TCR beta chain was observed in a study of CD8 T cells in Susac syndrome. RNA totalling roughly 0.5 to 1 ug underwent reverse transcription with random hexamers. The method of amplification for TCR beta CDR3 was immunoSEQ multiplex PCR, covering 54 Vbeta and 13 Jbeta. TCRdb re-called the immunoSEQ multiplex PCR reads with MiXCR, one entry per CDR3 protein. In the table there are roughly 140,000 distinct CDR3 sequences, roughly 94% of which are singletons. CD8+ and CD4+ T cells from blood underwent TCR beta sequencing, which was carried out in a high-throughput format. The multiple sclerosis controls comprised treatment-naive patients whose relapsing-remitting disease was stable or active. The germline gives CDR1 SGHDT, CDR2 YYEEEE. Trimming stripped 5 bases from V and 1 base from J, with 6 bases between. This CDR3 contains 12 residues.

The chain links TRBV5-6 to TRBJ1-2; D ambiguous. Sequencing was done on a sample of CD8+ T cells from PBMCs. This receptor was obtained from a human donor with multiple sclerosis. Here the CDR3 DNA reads TGTGCCAGCAGGGGTGATAACTATGGCTACACCTTC. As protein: CASRGDNYGYTF.